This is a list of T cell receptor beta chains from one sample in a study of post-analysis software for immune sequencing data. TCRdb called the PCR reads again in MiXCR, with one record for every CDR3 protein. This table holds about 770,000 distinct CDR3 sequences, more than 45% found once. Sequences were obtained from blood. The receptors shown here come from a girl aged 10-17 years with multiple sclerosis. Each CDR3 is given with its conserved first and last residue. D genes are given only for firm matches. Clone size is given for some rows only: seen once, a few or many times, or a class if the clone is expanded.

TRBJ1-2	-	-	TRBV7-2	TGTGCCAGCAGCTTAGCCGGGGGCAGCTCTAACTATGGCTACACCTTC	CASSLAGGSSNYGYTF
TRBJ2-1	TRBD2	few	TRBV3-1	TGTGCCAGCAGCCAGCAACCCGGTGGACTAGCGGGGAGTGGCGATGAGCAGTTCTTC	CASSQQPGGLAGSGDEQFF
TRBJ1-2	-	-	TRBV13	TGTGCCAGCAGCTTATTGGGAACAGCTTTTAACTATGGCTACACCTTC	CASSLLGTAFNYGYTF
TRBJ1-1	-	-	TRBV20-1	TGCAGTGCTACAAAGCGCGGGGGAATGAACACTGAAGCTTTCTTT	CSATKRGGMNTEAFF
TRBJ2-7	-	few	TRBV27	TGTGCCAGCAGTAACCGGGCAGGTGCCTTCTACGAGCAGTACTTC	CASSNRAGAFYEQYF
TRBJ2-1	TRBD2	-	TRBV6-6	TGTGCCAGCAGGCCAGCGGGAGGTGAGAATGAGCAGTTCTTC	CASRPAGGENEQFF
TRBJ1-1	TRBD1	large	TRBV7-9	TGTGCCAGCAGCTCCCACGACATACAGGGGGTGAGGGCTGAAGCTTTCTTT	CASSSHDIQGVRAEAFF
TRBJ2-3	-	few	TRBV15	TGTGCCACCAGCGCCCGTCCGGGACACACAGATACGCAGTATTTT	CATSARPGHTDTQYF
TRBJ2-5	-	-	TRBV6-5	TGTGCCAGCAGTTACTCCGGGGGTACTGGGCCCCAGTACTTC	CASSYSGGTGPQYF
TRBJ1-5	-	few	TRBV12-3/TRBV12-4	TGTGCCAGCACCCAAGACGGGAGAAGGGAGCCCCAGCATTTT	CASTQDGRREPQHF